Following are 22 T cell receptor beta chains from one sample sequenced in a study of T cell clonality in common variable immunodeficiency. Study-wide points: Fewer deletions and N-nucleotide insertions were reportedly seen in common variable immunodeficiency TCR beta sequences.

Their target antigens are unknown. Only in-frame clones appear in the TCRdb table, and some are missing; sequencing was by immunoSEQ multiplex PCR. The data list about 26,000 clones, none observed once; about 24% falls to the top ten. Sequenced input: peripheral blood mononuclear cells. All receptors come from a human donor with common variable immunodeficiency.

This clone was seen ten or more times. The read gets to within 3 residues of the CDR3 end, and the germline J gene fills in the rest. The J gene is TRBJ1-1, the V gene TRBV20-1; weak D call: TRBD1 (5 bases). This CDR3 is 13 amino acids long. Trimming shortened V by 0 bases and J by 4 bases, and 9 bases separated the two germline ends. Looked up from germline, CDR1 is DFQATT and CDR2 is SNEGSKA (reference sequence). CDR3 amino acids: CSARDRRGTEAFF. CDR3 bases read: TGCAGTGCTAGAGATCGTAGGGGCACTGAA.

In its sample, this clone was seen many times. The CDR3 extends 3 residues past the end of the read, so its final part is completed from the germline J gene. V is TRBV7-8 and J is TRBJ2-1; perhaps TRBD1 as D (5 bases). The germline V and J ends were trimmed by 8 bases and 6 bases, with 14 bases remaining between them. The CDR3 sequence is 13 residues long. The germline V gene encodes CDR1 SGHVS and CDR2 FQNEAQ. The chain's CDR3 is CASEVAGRNEQFF. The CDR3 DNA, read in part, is TGTGCCAGCGAGGTCGCAGGGCGCAATGAG.

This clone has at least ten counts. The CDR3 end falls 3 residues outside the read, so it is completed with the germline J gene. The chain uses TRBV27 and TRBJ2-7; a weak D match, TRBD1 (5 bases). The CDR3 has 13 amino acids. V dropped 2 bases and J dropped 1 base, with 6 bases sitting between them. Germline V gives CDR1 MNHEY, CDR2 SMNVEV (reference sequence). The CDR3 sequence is CASSLQGSYEQYF. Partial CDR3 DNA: TGTGCCAGCAGTTTACAGGGTTCCTACGAG.

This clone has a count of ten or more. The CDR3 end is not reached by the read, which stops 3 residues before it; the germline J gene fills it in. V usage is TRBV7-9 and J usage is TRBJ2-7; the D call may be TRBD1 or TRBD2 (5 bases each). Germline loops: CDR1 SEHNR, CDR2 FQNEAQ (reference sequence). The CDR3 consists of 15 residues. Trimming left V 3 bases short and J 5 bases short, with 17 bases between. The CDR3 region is CASSLLEGRLDEQYF. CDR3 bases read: TGTGCCAGCAGCTTGTTAGAGGGGCGACTGGACGAG.

The part of the CDR3 DNA that was read is TGTGCCAGCAGCCCCGCCCGCGGGGGTGAG. Translation gives CASSPARGGE. The CDR3 in full is CASSPARGGEQFF. The chain joins TRBV16 to TRBJ2-1; 7 bases are shared with TRBD2. The read halts 3 residues ahead of the CDR3 end, with the missing end drawn from the germline J gene. The CDR3 is 13 amino acids. The V segment lost 4 bases and the J segment 9 bases; nucleotides outside the gene matches: 6. In germline, CDR1 is KGHSY, CDR2 FQNENV. The whole variable domain, remainder taken from reference TRBV16 and TRBJ2-1, is GEEVAQTPKHLVRGEGQKAKLYCAPIKGHSYVFWYQQVLKNEFKFLISFQNENVFDETGMPKERFSAKCLPNSPCSLEIQATKLEDSAVYFCASSPARGGEQFFGPGTRLTVL.

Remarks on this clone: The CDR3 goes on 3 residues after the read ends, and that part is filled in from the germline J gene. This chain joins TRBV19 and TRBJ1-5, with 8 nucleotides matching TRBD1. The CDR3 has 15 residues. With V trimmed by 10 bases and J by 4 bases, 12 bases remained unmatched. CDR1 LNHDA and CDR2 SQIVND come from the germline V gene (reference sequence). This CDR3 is CATSYFGQGNQPQHF. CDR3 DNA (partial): TGTGCCACCTCCTACTTTGGACAGGGAAATCAGCCC.

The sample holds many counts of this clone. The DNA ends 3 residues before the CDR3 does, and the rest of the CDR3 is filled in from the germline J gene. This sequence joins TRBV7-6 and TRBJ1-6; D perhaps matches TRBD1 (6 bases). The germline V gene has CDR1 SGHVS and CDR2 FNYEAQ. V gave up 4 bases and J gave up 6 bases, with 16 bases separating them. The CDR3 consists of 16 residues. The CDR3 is CASSSQGGGFNSPLHF. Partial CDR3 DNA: TGTGCCAGCAGCTCACAGGGAGGGGGTTTTAATTCACCC.

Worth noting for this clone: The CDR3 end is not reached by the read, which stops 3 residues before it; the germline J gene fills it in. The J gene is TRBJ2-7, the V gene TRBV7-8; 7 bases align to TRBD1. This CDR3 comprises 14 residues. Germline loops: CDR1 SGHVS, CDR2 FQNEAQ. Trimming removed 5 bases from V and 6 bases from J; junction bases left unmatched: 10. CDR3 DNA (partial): TGTGCCAGCAGCCCGACGGGACAGCCGGTCGAG. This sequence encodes CASSPTGQPVE. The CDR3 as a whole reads CASSPTGQPVEQYF.

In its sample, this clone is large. The CDR3 DNA, read in part, is TGTGCCAGTAGTATCTTCACAGACGAGACC. Residues: CASSIFTDET. The complete CDR3 sequence is CASSIFTDETQYF. V gene TRBV19 combines with J gene TRBJ2-5, with D uncertain. The CDR3 end is not reached by the read, which stops 3 residues before it; the germline J gene fills it in. Germline-derived CDR1 and CDR2 are LNHDA and SQIVND (reference sequence). The CDR3 loop spans 13 amino acids. V lost 3 bases to trimming and J lost 5 bases, with 10 bases between them.

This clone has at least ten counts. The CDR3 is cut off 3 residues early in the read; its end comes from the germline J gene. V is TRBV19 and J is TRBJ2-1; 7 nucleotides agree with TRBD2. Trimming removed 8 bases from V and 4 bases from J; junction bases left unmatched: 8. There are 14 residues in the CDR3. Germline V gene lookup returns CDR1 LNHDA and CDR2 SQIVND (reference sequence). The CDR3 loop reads CASGLGGRYNEQFF. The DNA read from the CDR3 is TGTGCCAGTGGATTGGGGGGGAGGTACAATGAG.

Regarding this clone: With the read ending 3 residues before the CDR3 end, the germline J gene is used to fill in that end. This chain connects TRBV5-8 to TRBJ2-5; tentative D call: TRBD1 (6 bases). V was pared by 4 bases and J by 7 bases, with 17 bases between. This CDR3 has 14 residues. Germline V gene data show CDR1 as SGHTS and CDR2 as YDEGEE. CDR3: CASSRGTFTGTQYF. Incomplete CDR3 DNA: TGTGCCAGCAGCCGAGGGACATTCACGGGGACC.

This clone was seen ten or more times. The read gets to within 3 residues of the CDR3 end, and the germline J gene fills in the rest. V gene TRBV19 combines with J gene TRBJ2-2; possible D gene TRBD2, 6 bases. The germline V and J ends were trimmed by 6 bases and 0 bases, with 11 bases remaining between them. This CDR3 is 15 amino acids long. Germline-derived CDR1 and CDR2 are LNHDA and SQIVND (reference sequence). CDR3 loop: CASSTGLPNTGELFF. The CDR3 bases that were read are TGTGCCAGTAGCACGGGACTCCCGAACACCGGGGAG. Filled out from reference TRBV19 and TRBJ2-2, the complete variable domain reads DGGITQSPKYLFRKEGQNVTLSCEQNLNHDAMYWYRQDPGQGLRLIYYSQIVNDFQKGDIAEGYSVSREKKESFPLTVTSAQKNPTAFYLCASSTGLPNTGELFFGEGSRLTVL.

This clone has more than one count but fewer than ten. The CDR3 protein is CASSEGQGGKKPQHF. The part of the CDR3 DNA that was read is TGTGCCAGCAGTGAGGGACAGGGGGGAAAAAAGCCC. The chain carries TRBV6-1 and TRBJ1-5, with TRBD1 matching 11 bases. The CDR3 extends 3 residues past the end of the read, so its final part is completed from the germline J gene. CDR1 MNHNS and CDR2 SASEGT come from the germline V gene. CDR3 length: 15 amino acids. Losses at the gene ends were 3 bases for V and 8 bases for J; bases not matched to a gene: 6.

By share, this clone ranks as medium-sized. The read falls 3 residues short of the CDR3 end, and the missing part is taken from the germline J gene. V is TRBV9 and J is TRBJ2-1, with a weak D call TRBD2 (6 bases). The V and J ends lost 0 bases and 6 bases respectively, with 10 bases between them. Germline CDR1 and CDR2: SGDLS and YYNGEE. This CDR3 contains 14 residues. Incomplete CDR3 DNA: TGTGCCAGCAGCGTAGAGGGGACTTCCAATGAG. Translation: CASSVEGTSNE. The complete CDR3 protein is CASSVEGTSNEQFF.

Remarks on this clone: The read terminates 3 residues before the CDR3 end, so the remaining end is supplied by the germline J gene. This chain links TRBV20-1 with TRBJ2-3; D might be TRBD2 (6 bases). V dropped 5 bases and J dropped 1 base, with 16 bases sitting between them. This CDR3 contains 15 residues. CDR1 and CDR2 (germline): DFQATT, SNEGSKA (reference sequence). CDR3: CSASITGGGTDTQYF. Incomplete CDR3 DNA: TGCAGTGCTTCTATTACAGGCGGGGGCACAGATACG.

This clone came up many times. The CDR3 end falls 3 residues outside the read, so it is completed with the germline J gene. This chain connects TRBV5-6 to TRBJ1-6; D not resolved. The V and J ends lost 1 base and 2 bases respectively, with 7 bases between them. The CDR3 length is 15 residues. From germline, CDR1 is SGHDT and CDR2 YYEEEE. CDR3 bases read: TGTGCCAGCAGCTTGACGGTCGCCTATAATTCACCC. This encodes CASSLTVAYNSP. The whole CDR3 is CASSLTVAYNSPLHF.

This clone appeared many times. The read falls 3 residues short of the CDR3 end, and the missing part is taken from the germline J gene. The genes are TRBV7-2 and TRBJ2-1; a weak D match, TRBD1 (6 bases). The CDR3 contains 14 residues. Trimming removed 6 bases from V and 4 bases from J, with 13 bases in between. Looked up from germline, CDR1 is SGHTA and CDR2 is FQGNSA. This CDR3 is CASRRQVGYNEQFF. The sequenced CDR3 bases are TGTGCCAGCAGACGACAGGTTGGGTACAATGAG.

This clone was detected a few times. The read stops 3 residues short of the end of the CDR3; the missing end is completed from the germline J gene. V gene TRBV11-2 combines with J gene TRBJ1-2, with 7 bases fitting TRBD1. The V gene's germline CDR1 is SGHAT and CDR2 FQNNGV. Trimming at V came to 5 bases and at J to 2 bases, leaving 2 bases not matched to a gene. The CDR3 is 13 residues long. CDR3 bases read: TGTGCCAGCAGCAAGGACAGGAACTATGGC. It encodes CASSKDRNYG. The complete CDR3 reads CASSKDRNYGYTF.

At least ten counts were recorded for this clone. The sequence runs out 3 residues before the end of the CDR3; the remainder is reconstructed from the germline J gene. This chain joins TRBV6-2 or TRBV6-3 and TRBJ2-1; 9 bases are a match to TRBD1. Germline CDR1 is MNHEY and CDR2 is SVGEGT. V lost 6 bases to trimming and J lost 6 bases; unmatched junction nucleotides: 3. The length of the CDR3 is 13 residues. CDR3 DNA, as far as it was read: TGTGCCAGCAGATTGACAGGGGGCAATGAG. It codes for CASRLTGGNE. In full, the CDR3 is CASRLTGGNEQFF.

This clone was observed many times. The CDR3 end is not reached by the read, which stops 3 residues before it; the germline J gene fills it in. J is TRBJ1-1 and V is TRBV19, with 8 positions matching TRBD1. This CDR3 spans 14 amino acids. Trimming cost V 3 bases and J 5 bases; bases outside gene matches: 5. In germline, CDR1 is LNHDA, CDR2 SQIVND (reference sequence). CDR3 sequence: CASSIQGANTEAFF. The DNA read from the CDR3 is TGTGCCAGTAGTATTCAGGGGGCGAATACTGAA.

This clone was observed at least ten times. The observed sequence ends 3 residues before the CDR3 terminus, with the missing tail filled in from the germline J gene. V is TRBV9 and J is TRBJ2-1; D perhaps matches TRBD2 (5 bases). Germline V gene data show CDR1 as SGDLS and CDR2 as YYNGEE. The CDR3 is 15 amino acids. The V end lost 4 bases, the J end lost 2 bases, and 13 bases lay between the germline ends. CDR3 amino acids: CASSPRGPTYNEQFF. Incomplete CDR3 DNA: TGTGCCAGCAGCCCCCGGGGTCCGACCTACAATGAG.

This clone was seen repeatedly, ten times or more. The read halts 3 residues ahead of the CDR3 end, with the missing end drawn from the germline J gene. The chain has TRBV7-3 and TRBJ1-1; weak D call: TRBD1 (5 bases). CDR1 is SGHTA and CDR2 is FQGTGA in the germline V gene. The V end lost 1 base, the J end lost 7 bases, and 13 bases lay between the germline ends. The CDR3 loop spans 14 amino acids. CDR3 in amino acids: CASSLNPGSVEAFF. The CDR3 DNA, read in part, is TGTGCCAGCAGCTTAAATCCAGGGAGTGTTGAA. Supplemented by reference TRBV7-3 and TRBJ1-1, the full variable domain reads GAGVSQTPSNKVTEKGKYVELRCDPISGHTALYWYRQSLGQGPEFLIYFQGTGAADDSGLPNDRFFAVRPEGSVSTLKIQRTERGDSAVYLCASSLNPGSVEAFFGQGTRLTVV.